This T cell receptor beta chain originates from a study of blood T cell repertoires in COVID-19. Looking at the study overall: Acute and convalescent COVID-19 specimens originated in the United States, Italy and Spain. PBMCs, B-cell-depleted T cells, or T cells provided the cDNA or gDNA that made up the material.

Here immunoSEQ multiplex PCR was the method, and the copy in TCRdb shows in-frame clones only, minus some. The sample lists 300,000 to 450,000 clones; around nine tenths were seen once. Germline V gene sequence: CDR1 SEHNR, CDR2 FQNEAQ (reference sequence). Trimming pared 4 bases from V and 4 bases from J, leaving 13 bases between. The CDR3 spans 14 residues. The receptor was isolated from a human donor in a cohort sampled during active COVID-19. Material for sequencing was peripheral blood. The gene calls are TRBV7-9 and TRBJ1-1; a weak D match, TRBD1 (6 bases). The CDR3 reads CASSSSRGSTEAFF. For the CDR3, the DNA is TGTGCCAGCAGCTCATCCAGGGGAAGCACTGAAGCTTTCTTT.